This T cell receptor (beta chain) is drawn from a study of T cell repertoires in cytomegalovirus infection. As for the study in general: The authors used CMV epitopes that were HLA-C-restricted (recently identified) and HLA-B-restricted (well studied). An indication of both CMV infection and matching HLA type came from public TCR beta signatures. Findings of the study overall: Carriers of CMV and the relevant HLA type were discriminated by public TCR beta frequency.

TCRdb re-called the reads with MiXCR, one entry per CDR3 protein. The data show hundreds of thousands of distinct CDR3 sequences, with approximately 31% seen just once and roughly 13% held by the top ten. About this clonotype itself: What it binds is unknown.

Germline V gene sequence: CDR1 MGHRA, CDR2 YSYEKL. The length of the CDR3 is 15 residues. Unmatched junction bases numbered 5, after V lost 2 bases and J lost 5 bases. The chain links TRBV4-1 to TRBJ1-1; TRBD1 matches 10 bases. This specimen was cultured CD8+ T cells from PBMCs, taken from culture after CMV antigen stimulation. This sequence was found in a human donor in good health (CMV status not recorded). Some clones in this sample may be carry-over from other donors' samples. As DNA, the CDR3 is TGCGCCAGCAGCCAACGGACAGGGGGAGGTACTGAAGCTTTCTTT. It codes for CASSQRTGGGTEAFF.